The 7 T cell receptor beta chains listed next were all sequenced from one sample in a study of naive and memory T cell subsets. The beta constant-region primer was an equimolar mix of two oligonucleotides covering TRBC1 and TRBC2. Nested alpha and beta constant-region primers with the SP2 primer drove four PCR rounds on ligated cDNA. TCRdb reanalysed the UMI-ligation and nested PCR reads using MiXCR and keeps one entry per CDR3 protein. Of some 8,000 distinct CDR3 sequences in the sample, around 27% were seen once. The sequencing sample was made of CD8+ TEMRA cells from blood. Sample subset: effector memory re-expressing CD45RA, CD45RA+ CD27-. These receptors all come from a human donor in good health.

The V and J genes are TRBV7-2 and TRBJ2-3; D gene ambiguous. V was pared by 1 base and J by 5 bases, with 4 bases between. This CDR3 comprises 12 residues. From germline, CDR1 is SGHTA and CDR2 FQGNSA. The CDR3 DNA reads as TGTGCCAGCAGCTTAGGGATAGATACGCAGTATTTT. Translated, it gives CASSLGIDTQYF. Filled out from reference TRBV7-2 and TRBJ2-3, the complete variable domain reads GAGVSQSPSNKVTEKGKDVELRCDPISGHTALYWYRQSLGQGLEFLIYFQGNSAPDKSGLPSDRFSAERTGGSVSTLTIQRTQQEDSAVYLCASSLGIDTQYFGPGTRLTVL.

The rearrangement joins TRBV6-5 to TRBJ2-1, with 11 bases aligning to TRBD2. Losses at the gene ends were 6 bases for V and 5 bases for J; bases not matched to a gene: 18. The CDR3 extends over 19 amino acids. CDR1 MNHEY and CDR2 SVGAGI come from the germline V gene. In DNA form, the CDR3 reads TGTGCCAGCAGGACTCTCGGGGACAGTAGACTAGCGGGGCACAATGAGCAGTTCTTC. This encodes CASRTLGDSRLAGHNEQFF.

This clonotype has a handful of counts. The chain carries TRBV5-1 and TRBJ1-1; 9 nucleotides agree with TRBD1. Germline V gene lookup returns CDR1 SGHRS and CDR2 YFSETQ. V lost 4 bases, J lost 1 base, and 5 bases stayed unmatched. This CDR3 is 15 amino acids long. CDR3 region: CASSPRDRENTEAFF. CDR3 DNA sequence: TGCGCCAGCAGCCCCCGGGACAGGGAGAACACTGAAGCTTTCTTT.

This clonotype was counted only a few times. V is TRBV24-1 and J is TRBJ2-2, with D perhaps being TRBD1 or TRBD2 (5 bases each). Trimming stripped 7 bases from V and 2 bases from J, with 10 bases between. The CDR3 totals 14 residues. Germline V gene sequence: CDR1 KGHDR, CDR2 SFDVKD. The CDR3 DNA follows: TGTGCCACCAGGGGACGGATTAACACCGGGGAGCTGTTTTTT. Encoded protein: CATRGRINTGELFF.

This clonotype was detected a few times. V gene TRBV6-1 combines with J gene TRBJ2-3; 8 bases are shared with TRBD2. This CDR3 has 17 residues. Germline V gene lookup returns CDR1 MNHNS and CDR2 SASEGT. J gave up 3 bases and V 8 bases, and 16 bases lay outside the gene matches. CDR3 sequence (DNA): TGTGCCAGCCACCTACCAGCGGGGGCCCCCGGGACAGATACGCAGTATTTT. The encoded protein is CASHLPAGAPGTDTQYF.

There are a few counts of this clonotype. This chain links TRBV12-5 with TRBJ1-3; D is unclear. The V gene's germline CDR1 is LGHNT and CDR2 FRNRAP. The V end was cut by 3 bases, the J end by 7 bases, with 28 bases between. CDR3 length: 19 residues. DNA for the CDR3: TGTGCTAGTGGTTTATTGGCGGTCGATGGCGCTAACTTCGGGAACACCATATATTTT. This codes for CASGLLAVDGANFGNTIYF.

The chain is built from TRBV9 and TRBJ1-2; 7 bases agree with TRBD1. From germline, CDR1 is SGDLS and CDR2 YYNGEE. The CDR3 contains 19 residues. V dropped 7 bases and J dropped 2; count of bases not matched to a gene: 23. The CDR3 here is CASSPSGTANGTANYGYTF. CDR3 sequence (DNA): TGTGCCAGCTCACCCTCCGGGACAGCAAACGGGACAGCAAACTATGGCTACACCTTC. Supplemented by reference TRBV9 and TRBJ1-2, the full variable domain reads DSGVTQTPKHLITATGQRVTLRCSPRSGDLSVYWYQQSLDQGLQFLIQYYNGEERAKGNILERFSAQQFPDLHSELNLSSLELGDSALYFCASSPSGTANGTANYGYTFGSGTRLTVV.